The T cell receptor beta chain described here comes from a study of blood T cell repertoires in COVID-19. Study overall: Specimens from acute and convalescent COVID-19 originated in the United States, Italy and Spain. T cells, B-cell-depleted T cells, or PBMCs supplied cDNA or gDNA.

Between the trimmed V and J ends, which lost 2 bases and 7 bases, there was a span of 9 bases. Germline assignment: CDR1 SGHNT and CDR2 YYREEE (reference sequence). This CDR3 contains 13 residues. Authors' analysis steps: How many nucleated cells were present was estimated from reference gene primer amplification. Data came from immunoSEQ multiplex PCR; TCRdb stores just in-frame clones and leaves some out. The V and J calls and clone size are taken from that table; D and trimming were inferred from the DNA. The sample holds about 320,000 clones; more than 70% are singletons and the top ten take nearly 6.5%.

The chain has TRBV5-4 and TRBJ1-4; the D is unclear. This receptor was obtained from a man younger than 35 who had recovered from COVID-19. The sample comprised peripheral blood. CDR3 in amino acids: CASSFEGGEKLFF. Written as DNA, the CDR3 is TGTGCCAGCAGCTTTGAGGGTGGTGAAAAACTGTTTTTT.